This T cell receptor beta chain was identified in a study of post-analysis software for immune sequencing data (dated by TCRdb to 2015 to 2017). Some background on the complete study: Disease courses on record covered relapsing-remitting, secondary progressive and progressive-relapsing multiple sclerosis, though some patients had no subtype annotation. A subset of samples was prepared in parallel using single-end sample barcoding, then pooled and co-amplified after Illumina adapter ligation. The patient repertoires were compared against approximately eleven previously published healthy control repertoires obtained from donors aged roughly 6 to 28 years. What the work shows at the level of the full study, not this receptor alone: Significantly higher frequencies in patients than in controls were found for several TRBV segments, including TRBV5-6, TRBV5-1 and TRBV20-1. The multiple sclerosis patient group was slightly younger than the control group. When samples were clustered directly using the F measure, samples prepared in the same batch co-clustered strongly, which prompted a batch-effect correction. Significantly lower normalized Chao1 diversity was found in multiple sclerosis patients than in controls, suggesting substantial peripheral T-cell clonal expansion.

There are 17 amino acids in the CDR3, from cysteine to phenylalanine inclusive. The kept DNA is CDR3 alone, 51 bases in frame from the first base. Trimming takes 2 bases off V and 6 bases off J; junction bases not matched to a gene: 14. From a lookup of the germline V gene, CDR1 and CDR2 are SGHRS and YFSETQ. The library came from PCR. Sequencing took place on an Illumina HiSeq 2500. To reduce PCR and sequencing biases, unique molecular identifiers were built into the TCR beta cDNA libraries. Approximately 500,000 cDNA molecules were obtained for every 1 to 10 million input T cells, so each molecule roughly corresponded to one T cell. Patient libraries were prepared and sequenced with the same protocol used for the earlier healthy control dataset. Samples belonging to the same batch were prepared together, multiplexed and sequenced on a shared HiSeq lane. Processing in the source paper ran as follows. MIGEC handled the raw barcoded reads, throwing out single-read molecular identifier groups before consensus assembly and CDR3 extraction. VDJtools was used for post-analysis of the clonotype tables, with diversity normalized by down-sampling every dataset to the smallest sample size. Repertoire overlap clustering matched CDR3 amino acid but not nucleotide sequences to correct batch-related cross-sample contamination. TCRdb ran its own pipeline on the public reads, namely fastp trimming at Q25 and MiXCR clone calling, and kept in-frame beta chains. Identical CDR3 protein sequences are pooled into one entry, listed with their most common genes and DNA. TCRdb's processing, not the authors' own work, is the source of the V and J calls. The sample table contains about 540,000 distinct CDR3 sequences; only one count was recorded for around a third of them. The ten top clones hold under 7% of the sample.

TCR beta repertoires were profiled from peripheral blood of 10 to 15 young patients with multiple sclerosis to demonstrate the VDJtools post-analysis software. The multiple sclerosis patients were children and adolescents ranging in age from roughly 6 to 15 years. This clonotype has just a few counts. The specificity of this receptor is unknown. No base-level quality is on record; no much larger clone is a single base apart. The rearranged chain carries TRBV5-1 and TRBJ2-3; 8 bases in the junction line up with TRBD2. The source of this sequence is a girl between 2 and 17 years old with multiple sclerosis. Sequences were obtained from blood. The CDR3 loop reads CASSLLRSGGGSDTQYF. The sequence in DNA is TGCGCCAGCAGCTTACTAAGATCTGGCGGGGGGTCGGATACGCAGTATTTT.